The clone carrying this T cell receptor (beta chain) appeared a few times. Its antigen is unknown. Relative to the germline gene, one junction end is altered; a read error may explain this. Sample treatment: oral pan-JAK inhibitor, 5-10 mg twice daily. The data belong to a study of CD8+ T cells in alopecia areata. General study points: For baseline CD8+ expansion, any link to response stays uncertain with one nonresponder. Shared TCR sequences were less clear between patients than in mice, possibly partly from HLA diversity. A large proportion of expanded lesional clones were detected persisting in scalp and blood during tofacitinib. Significant decreases in scalp clonality and expanded CD8+ clones followed tofacitinib treatment.

Extracted from the samples, RNA was reverse transcribed into cDNA to serve as the sequencing template. The table came from immunoSEQ multiplex PCR; TCRdb's copy has only in-frame clones and leaves some out. Of 150,000 to 250,000 clones in the sample, more than 45% were seen once. Germline V lookup: CDR1 SQVTM, CDR2 ANQGSEA. The CDR3 is made up of 12 amino acids. This clonotype was sampled from a human donor with alopecia areata. The sample consisted of CD4+ T cells sorted from blood, taken at week 24, from a patient treated with tofacitinib. This chain joins TRBV29-1 and TRBJ2-5; possibly TRBD2 for D (5 bases). This chain's CDR3 is CSVEEGRETQYF. The CDR3 nucleotides are TGCAGCGTGGAAGAGGGCCGAGAGACCCAGTACTTC.